These 31 T cell receptor beta chains originate from one sample sequenced in a study of regulatory T cells in long-lasting Graves disease (dated by TCRdb to the early 2020s). In light of the paper, this sample's time point label describes: newly diagnosed GD, antithyroid drugs for less than 3 months. For both TCR sequencing and RNA sequencing, RNA was extracted from PBMCs using TRIzol. Libraries were prepared through multiplex PCR. Sequencing took place on an Illumina HiSeq 4000. TCR beta libraries were built with iRepertoire HTBI primers and Arm-PCR amplification of CDR3 regions. The public reads were reanalyzed by TCRdb: fastp trimming at Q25, MiXCR alignment, in-frame beta chains only. Each entry merges the rows of one CDR3 protein and shows their most common DNA and genes. This sample gives roughly 440,000 distinct CDR3 sequences in total; around 15% of them show up just once. About 23% of the sample is held by the ten biggest clonotypes.

A further study also used this sample, focusing on T cells in Graves' hyperthyroidism and ophthalmopathy.

The starting material was peripheral blood mononuclear cells (PBMCs), obtained at new diagnosis, from a patient treated with antithyroid drugs. These receptors were taken from a woman aged 18-29 years with Graves disease. Donor details come from another sample of the same person, matched by shared clones.

This clonotype came up many times. V is TRBV28 and J is TRBJ1-5, with D hard to call. Germline CDR1 MDHEN, CDR2 SYDVKM. The V and J ends lost 5 bases and 5 bases respectively, with 16 bases between them. This CDR3 spans 15 amino acids. The CDR3 DNA reads TGTGCCAGCAGTCGAATAGCTGGTCAAGATCAGCCCCAGCATTTT. It specifies CASSRIAGQDQPQHF. Full variable domain (rest looked up from reference TRBV28 and TRBJ1-5): DVKVTQSSRYLVKRTGEKVFLECVQDMDHENMFWYRQDPGLGLRLIYFSYDVKMKEKGDIPEGYSVSREKKERFSLILESASTNQTSMYLCASSRIAGQDQPQHFGDGTRLSIL.

This clonotype was recorded at least ten times. The CDR3 loop is CASHRGRGEQYF. The CDR3 DNA is TGTGCCAGCCACAGGGGTCGGGGCGAGCAGTACTTC. The gene calls are TRBV2 and TRBJ2-7; 7 bases match TRBD1. The CDR3 length is 12 residues. After removal of 8 bases from V and 6 bases from J, the junction contained 7 bases not matched to a gene. Germline V CDR1 and CDR2: SNHLY, FYNNEI.

This clonotype was recorded at least ten times. The rearrangement joins TRBV2 to TRBJ2-2; 7 nucleotides align to TRBD2. The germline CDR1 and CDR2 sequences are SNHLY and FYNNEI. Unmatched junction bases numbered 9, after V lost 1 base and J lost 4 bases. The CDR3 length is 17 residues. CDR3 nucleotide sequence: TGTGCCAGCAGTGAAGGTTCGGGAGGAGCGTTCACCGGGGAGCTGTTTTTT. It yields the protein CASSEGSGGAFTGELFF.

This clonotype was counted ten times or more. The V call is TRBV7-2, the J call TRBJ2-1; TRBD2 matches at 8 bases. The germline CDR1 and CDR2 sequences are SGHTA and FQGNSA. V lost 5 bases to trimming and J lost 3 bases; unmatched junction nucleotides: 6. The CDR3 runs to 15 residues. The CDR3 DNA sequence: TGTGCCAGCAGCCCGCGGGAGGTTGGCTACAATGAGCAGTTCTTC. This codes for CASSPREVGYNEQFF.

This clonotype was observed at least ten times. The rearrangement links TRBV11-2 to TRBJ2-3, with D hard to call. Germline lookup yields CDR1 SGHAT and CDR2 FQNNGV. Trimming cost V 6 bases and J 6 bases, with 7 bases left between them. The length of the CDR3 is 11 residues. CDR3 bases: TGTGCCAGCAGTAAGGCCGATACGCAGTATTTT. It yields the protein CASSKADTQYF.

The CDR3 here is CSRNNYRSYNSPLHF. CDR3 nucleotide sequence: TGCAGCCGAAATAACTATAGGTCCTATAATTCACCCCTCCACTTT. The rearrangement uses TRBV29-1 and TRBJ1-6; no clear D gene. Trimming pared 8 bases from V and 1 base from J, leaving 15 bases between. The CDR3 totals 15 residues. Germline V gene data show CDR1 as SQVTM and CDR2 as ANQGSEA.

As for this clonotype: One junction end disagrees with the germline gene, perhaps due to a read error. V gene TRBV12-3 or TRBV12-4 combines with J gene TRBJ1-3, with D tentatively TRBD1 (6 bases). This CDR3 is 15 amino acids long. The CDR3 DNA reads TGTGCCAGCAGTTTGGACAGACTCTCTGGAAACACCACATATTTT. It specifies CASSLDRLSGNTTYF.

This clonotype was observed many times. The chain uses TRBV27 and TRBJ2-1; 8 bases fit TRBD1. Germline V gives CDR1 MNHEY, CDR2 SMNVEV (reference sequence). The CDR3 has 16 amino acids. The ends lost 1 base at V and 5 bases at J; junction bases unmatched: 7. The CDR3: CASSLFSGTGDNEQFF. CDR3 DNA sequence: TGTGCCAGCAGTTTATTCTCTGGGACAGGAGACAATGAGCAGTTCTTC.

This clonotype was detected ten times or more. The gene calls are TRBV7-2 and TRBJ2-2, with 8 bases lining up with TRBD2. This CDR3 spans 14 amino acids. J was trimmed by 4 bases and V by 10 bases; bases with no gene match: 8. The germline V gene encodes CDR1 SGHTA and CDR2 FQGNSA. In DNA, the CDR3 is TGTGCCACGCACCCGGGACTAGTCACCGGGGAGCTGTTTTTT. This gives the protein CATHPGLVTGELFF. Full variable domain (rest looked up from reference TRBV7-2 and TRBJ2-2): GAGVSQSPSNKVTEKGKDVELRCDPISGHTALYWYRQSLGQGLEFLIYFQGNSAPDKSGLPSDRFSAERTGGSVSTLTIQRTQQEDSAVYLCATHPGLVTGELFFGEGSRLTVL.

This clonotype has ten or more counts. The chain uses TRBV7-9 and TRBJ2-7; D uncertain. Germline V gene sequence: CDR1 SEHNR, CDR2 FQNEAQ (reference sequence). The CDR3 covers 15 residues. The V gene lost 5 bases and the J gene lost 0 bases, with 14 bases spanning the gap. The CDR3 sequence: CASSLTTSSSYEQYF. The CDR3 DNA is TGTGCCAGCAGCCTAACAACATCGAGCTCCTACGAGCAGTACTTC.

To note about this clonotype: The junction shows a germline mismatch at one end, possibly a read error. The chain employs TRBV13 and TRBJ2-5; no reliable D call. Germline CDR1 and CDR2: PRHDT and FYEKMQ (reference sequence). The CDR3 runs to 13 residues. The CDR3 nucleotides read TGTGCCAGCAGCGGGGTTCTCCAAGGGACCCAGTACTTC. Translation: CASSGVLQGTQYF.

This clonotype was detected only a few times. CDR3 in amino acids: CASSSSPTENTEAFF. The CDR3 nucleotides are TGTGCCAGCTCGTCCTCCCCTACAGAGAACACTGAAGCTTTCTTT. The chain is built from TRBV18 and TRBJ1-1; D unresolved. Trimming removed 6 bases at V and 1 base at J, with 15 bases between. Germline V lookup: CDR1 KGHSH, CDR2 LQKENI. The CDR3 consists of 15 residues.

This clonotype was seen a few times. This chain links TRBV12-3 or TRBV12-4 with TRBJ2-7; either TRBD1 or TRBD2 may fit D (5 bases each). The CDR3 is made up of 15 amino acids. V shed 5 bases and J shed 6 bases, with 20 bases lying between them. The CDR3 nucleotides read TGTGCCAGCAGTCAACCCCGGGGCCGGGTCTTCGAGCAGTACTTC. Translating gives CASSQPRGRVFEQYF.

In this sample, this clonotype turned up many times. The rearrangement joins TRBV28 to TRBJ2-1; D gene unclear. CDR3 length equals 13 residues. Germline CDR1 and CDR2: MDHEN and SYDVKM. Trimming shortened V by 10 bases and J by 4 bases, and 14 bases separated the two germline ends. CDR3 nucleotides: TGTGCCACCTCCGGGCTAGAATACAATGAGCAGTTCTTC. This translates into CATSGLEYNEQFF.

The chain combines TRBV5-1 with TRBJ2-7, with 12 bases aligning to TRBD2. This CDR3 spans 17 amino acids. V lost 0 bases to trimming and J lost 6 bases; unmatched junction nucleotides: 10. Looked up from germline, CDR1 is SGHRS and CDR2 is YFSETQ. As DNA, the CDR3 is TGCGCCAGCAGCTTGGCTCCGGGACTAGCGGGTGCGGTCGAGCAGTACTTC. This sequence encodes CASSLAPGLAGAVEQYF.

V is TRBV6-1 and J is TRBJ2-7, with 7 bases identical to TRBD2. The CDR3 covers 15 residues. Trimming took 7 bases from V and 3 from J; bases not matched to a gene: 12. Germline CDR1 MNHNS, CDR2 SASEGT. CDR3 DNA sequence: TGTGCCAGCACCCGGGGGGACGCAGCTGGCTACGAGCAGTACTTC. Translation gives CASTRGDAAGYEQYF.

Many counts were recorded for this clonotype. Here the CDR3 reads CAWTNGQLNYEQYF. DNA for the CDR3: TGTGCCTGGACAAATGGACAGCTGAACTACGAGCAGTACTTC. V gene TRBV30 combines with J gene TRBJ2-7; a possible D gene is TRBD1 (6 bases). From germline, CDR1 is GTSNPN and CDR2 SVGIG (reference sequence). V lost 4 bases and J lost 3, with 16 bases in between. The CDR3 is made up of 14 amino acids. The complete variable domain, with remaining parts taken from reference TRBV30 and TRBJ2-7, reads SQTIHQWPATLVQPVGSPLSLECTVEGTSNPNLYWYRQAAGRGLQLLFYSVGIGQISSEVPQNLSASRPQDRQFILSSKKLLLSDSGFYLCAWTNGQLNYEQYFGPGTRLTVT.

This clonotype was counted many times. The chain is built from TRBV5-1 and TRBJ2-7; 7 positions match TRBD1. This CDR3 is built from 15 residues. The trim removed 3 bases at V and 2 bases at J, leaving 8 bases unmatched. CDR1 SGHRS and CDR2 YFSETQ come from the germline V gene. The CDR3 DNA follows: TGCGCCAGCAGCTCAAACCCCACAGGGGCCTACGAGCAGTACTTC. Its protein product is CASSSNPTGAYEQYF.

This rearrangement joins TRBV11-1 to TRBJ2-1, with TRBD2 matching 14 bases. Germline lookup yields CDR1 SGHAT and CDR2 FQDESV (reference sequence). This CDR3 spans 17 amino acids. V lost 0 bases and J lost 10; bases outside the gene matches: 8. The CDR3 is CASSLAQGLAGGEEQFF. CDR3 coding DNA: TGTGCCAGCAGCTTAGCGCAAGGACTAGCGGGAGGAGAAGAGCAGTTCTTC. Together with reference TRBV11-1 and TRBJ2-1, the CDR3 gives the full variable domain: EAEVAQSPRYKITEKSQAVAFWCDPISGHATLYWYRQILGQGPELLVQFQDESVVDDSQLPKDRFSAERLKGVDSTLKIQPAELGDSAMYLCASSLAQGLAGGEEQFFGPGTRLTVL.

This clonotype was found a few times. This chain joins TRBV7-6 and TRBJ2-1; maybe TRBD1 (7 bases). Trimming removed 4 bases from V and 6 bases from J, with 13 bases in between. The CDR3 extends over 14 amino acids. Germline CDR1 and CDR2: SGHVS and FNYEAQ. CDR3 DNA sequence: TGTGCCAGCAGCTCCCAGGGGGGACTCAATGAGCAGTTCTTC. Translating it yields CASSSQGGLNEQFF.

This clonotype was seen at least ten times. The CDR3 loop reads CASSPQAGGPRETQYF. CDR3 DNA sequence: TGTGCCAGCAGCCCCCAAGCGGGAGGGCCCAGGGAGACCCAGTACTTC. The chain has TRBV28 and TRBJ2-5; 10 bases are a match to TRBD2. Trimming cost V 6 bases and J 5 bases; bases outside gene matches: 12. The CDR3 sequence is 16 residues long. CDR1 and CDR2 (germline): MDHEN, SYDVKM.

The sample holds many counts of this clonotype. The chain carries TRBV5-6 and TRBJ2-1; 9 bases align to TRBD2. In germline, CDR1 is SGHDT, CDR2 YYEEEE. The trim removed 6 bases at V and 9 bases at J, leaving 13 bases unmatched. This CDR3 is 15 amino acids long. DNA of the CDR3: TGTGCCAGCAAATTGCGGGAGGGCCCGCCGGGTGAGCAGTTCTTC. This translates into CASKLREGPPGEQFF.

This chain connects TRBV7-9 to TRBJ2-1, with D tentatively TRBD2 (6 bases). Trimming took 5 bases from V and 0 from J, leaving 11 bases between them. Germline CDR1 reads SEHNR; CDR2 reads FQNEAQ (reference sequence). The CDR3 loop spans 15 amino acids. The CDR3 DNA reads as TGTGCCAGCAGCCAACGGGGGAGCTCCTACAATGAGCAGTTCTTC. It translates to CASSQRGSSYNEQFF.

At least ten counts were recorded for this clonotype. This chain joins TRBV12-3 or TRBV12-4 and TRBJ1-4; 8 bases line up with TRBD1. The CDR3 has 14 residues. The trim removed 5 bases at V and 8 bases at J, leaving 7 bases unmatched. The CDR3 protein is CASSRTGFREKLFF. CDR3 sequence (DNA): TGTGCCAGCAGTAGGACAGGGTTTCGCGAAAAACTGTTTTTT.

V is TRBV24-1 and J is TRBJ2-3; 10 nucleotides align to TRBD1. The DNA matches TRBJ2-5 better at its end, which makes the J call doubtful. Germline lookup yields CDR1 KGHDR and CDR2 SFDVKD. There are 17 residues in the CDR3. The CDR3 reads CATSDSSGQGVLETQYF. The CDR3 DNA reads TGTGCCACCAGTGATTCGAGCGGACAGGGGGTTCTTGAGACCCAGTACTTC.

This chain joins TRBV4-3 and TRBJ2-3, with D possibly being TRBD2 (5 bases). Deletions cut 0 bases from V and 8 bases from J, with 6 bases between. The germline V gene encodes CDR1 LGHNA and CDR2 YSLEER. The CDR3 is made up of 12 amino acids. Here the CDR3 reads CASSQDRGTQYF. CDR3 coding DNA: TGCGCCAGCAGCCAAGATCGGGGTACGCAGTATTTT.

Points on this clonotype: This may come from a read error, since a much larger clone is one base off. The chain employs TRBV6-2 or TRBV6-3 and TRBJ2-5; 8 bases line up with TRBD2. Germline V gene lookup returns CDR1 MNHEY and CDR2 SVGEGT. This CDR3 spans 15 amino acids. The DNA of the CDR3 is TGTGCCGGCAGTTACGGGGGGGCAGTCCAAGAGACCCAGTACTTC. It yields the protein CAGSYGGAVQETQYF.

This clonotype was detected ten times or more. V is TRBV29-1 and J is TRBJ2-1; no clear D gene. This CDR3 is built from 12 residues. Germline V lookup: CDR1 SQVTM, CDR2 ANQGSEA. Trimming shortened V by 1 base and J by 6 bases, and 7 bases separated the two germline ends. The CDR3 spells CSVEGASNEQFF. The CDR3 DNA reads as TGCAGCGTTGAAGGAGCGAGCAATGAGCAGTTCTTC.

V usage is TRBV4-1 and J usage is TRBJ2-3; TRBD2 is a possible D gene (6 bases). From germline, CDR1 is MGHRA and CDR2 YSYEKL. The CDR3 sequence is 16 residues long. V was trimmed by 4 bases and J by 6 bases, leaving 20 bases between them. CDR3 sequence reads: CASSLSKRARTDTQYF. DNA of the CDR3: TGCGCCAGCAGCCTAAGCAAGCGGGCTAGGACCGATACGCAGTATTTT.

This clonotype was counted many times. V is TRBV3-1 and J is TRBJ1-1, with 7 bases matching TRBD1. Per germline, CDR1 LGHDT and CDR2 YNNKEL (reference sequence). The CDR3 is made up of 15 amino acids. V lost 3 bases to trimming and J lost 0 bases; unmatched junction nucleotides: 4. The CDR3 protein is CASSQVGTVNTEAFF. CDR3 nucleotide sequence: TGTGCCAGCAGCCAGGTTGGGACAGTGAACACTGAAGCTTTCTTT.

In this sample, this clonotype turned up many times. This chain joins TRBV7-9 and TRBJ2-1; 9 bases are shared with TRBD2. Germline lookup yields CDR1 SEHNR and CDR2 FQNEAQ (reference sequence). The CDR3 length is 16 residues. After removal of 5 bases from V and 7 bases from J, the junction contained 12 bases not matched to a gene. CDR3 loop: CASSHILAGARNEQFF. The DNA of the CDR3 is TGTGCCAGCAGCCACATCTTAGCGGGAGCAAGGAATGAGCAGTTCTTC.